This TCR beta chain was identified during a study of T cell responses to AZD1222 COVID-19 vaccine listed by TCRdb under 2021. Looking at the study overall: AZD1222 recipients with second doses at about 4 weeks or about 12 weeks were pooled, because spike-specific TCR depth and breadth did not differ between schedules. TCR sequencing was performed for over 230 trial participants, of whom approximately 200 were given two doses of AZD1222 and around 26 were given two doses of MenACWY control vaccine. Trial participants were enrolled by age into subgroups of 18-55, 56-69 and 70-plus years, and about 150, 27 and 61 TCR-sequenced participants, respectively, were included in these subgroups. The study at large found these results: Nearly half of unique spike-specific TCRs reportedly recognized epitopes outside regions mutated in the B.1.351 and B.1.1.7 variants. Because no day 14 peak-response samples were available, repertoires were characterized only after the peak T cell response. Most participants were white British and females outnumbered males, and the authors suggested that clonal diversity may have been underestimated. The 56-69-year group was small, and its depth increase did not reach significance, likely because of low power. A significant rise in spike-specific TCR breadth and depth was observed after two AZD1222 doses relative to day 0 and relative to MenACWY recipients. Conclusions about previously exposed vaccinees are limited because only 6 or 7 AZD1222 recipients were SARS-CoV-2 seropositive at baseline. CD4 TCRs associated with the vaccine covered the entire spike protein, and the dominant responses were in regions 160-218 and 743-854.

Reading the label with the study, this specimen's time point is: baseline before first vaccination. Samples from vaccinated people were obtained from the UK trials COV001 and COV002, which included a single-blind randomized controlled phase 2/3 trial of AZD1222 (ChAdOx1 nCoV-19) in healthy adults. Trial participant PBMC samples were collected at day 0 and day 28 after the second dose for TCRbeta chain sequencing. About this clone: No cognate antigen has been identified for it. Qualities for individual bases were not recorded, and no much larger clone is one base off.

The CDR3 regions of human TCRbeta chains were analyzed by immunosequencing. The source study handled its data this way. Repertoire TCRs were matched against a reference library of SARS-CoV-2-specific TCRs generated with the MIRA antigen-specificity platform. Breadth was defined as the fraction of unique TCRs that were SARS-CoV-2-associated. Depth was defined as the fraction of total T cells that were SARS-CoV-2-associated. Each spike-specific TCR was assigned to its reactive spike region and to a CD4 or CD8 class using the MIRA data. Log10-transformed breadth and depth values were compared by one-way ANOVA with Sidak's multiple comparisons tests. The table comes from immuneACCESS by way of TCRdb, which keeps in-frame sequences with V and J called. Part of the clones is missing from these tables; in studies checked, under half for an unresolved V gene and the rest for unknown reasons. D and trimming were read from the DNA, whereas the V and J calls and clone size are those reported in that table. This sample is represented by roughly 71,000 clones; approximately 81% of them were singletons. About a fifth of the sample is held by the ten biggest clonotypes.

Trimmed from V: 6 bases; trimmed from J: 0 bases; junction bases lacking a gene match: 4. CDR1 and CDR2 (MGHRA, YSYEKL) derive from the germline V gene. The CDR3 starts with the cysteine, ends with the phenylalanine, and has 14 residues. Only the CDR3 portion is preserved as DNA: 42 bases, with reading frame beginning at the first base. The sequences come from peripheral blood, collected on day 0 of AZD1222 vaccination. The TCR comes from an adult in good health. In this chain, TRBV4-1 is recombined with TRBJ1-1; 7 central nucleotides agree with TRBD1. The CDR3 protein: CASSPRGMNTEAFF. The DNA is as follows: TGCGCCAGCAGTCCCAGGGGGATGAACACTGAAGCTTTCTTT.